Presented here are 25 T cell receptor beta chains from one specimen sequenced in a study of regulatory T cells in long-lasting Graves disease. Indicated time point: persistent/refractory GD, antithyroid drugs over 5 years with positive TRAb. The authors made the TCR library using RNA they extracted from PBMCs. Assembly of TCR beta libraries relied on iRepertoire HTBI primers together with Arm-PCR of CDR3 regions. TCRdb redid the calling of the multiplex PCR reads with MiXCR, one entry per CDR3 protein. The sample holds fewer than 550,000 distinct CDR3 sequences, about a fifth seen once. The starting material was peripheral blood mononuclear cells (PBMCs), obtained when the disease was refractory, from a patient treated with antithyroid drugs. The receptors here all came from a female donor with Graves disease.

This clonotype was picked up a small number of times. This chain uses TRBV6-2 or TRBV6-3 with TRBJ2-7; 10 nucleotides match TRBD2. In germline, CDR1 is MNHEY, CDR2 SVGEGT. The CDR3 has 16 amino acids. J lost 3 bases, V lost 0 bases, and 5 bases had no gene match. CDR3 nucleotides: TGTGCCAGCAGTTACTCGACAGCGGGAGGGAACTACGAGCAGTACTTC. This translates into CASSYSTAGGNYEQYF.

To note about this clonotype: This may be a read error, as it is one base from a much larger clone. The V call is TRBV10-3, the J call TRBJ1-4, with 7 bases aligning to TRBD1. Germline CDR1 is ENHRY and CDR2 is SYGVKD. This CDR3 spans 16 amino acids. V lost 5 bases to trimming and J lost 10 bases; unmatched junction nucleotides: 16. The CDR3 DNA follows: TGTGCCATCAGTCCCAACACGGGTAGGGGGCATGTAAAACTGTTTTTT. It is translated as CAISPNTGRGHVKLFF.

This chain connects TRBV4-1 to TRBJ2-1; 9 nucleotides line up with TRBD2. CDR1 and CDR2 from the germline V gene are MGHRA and YSYEKL. Trimming at V came to 3 bases and at J to 5 bases, leaving 5 bases not matched to a gene. This CDR3 has 15 residues. CDR3 protein: CASSQGRLADNEQFF. As DNA, the CDR3 is TGCGCCAGCAGCCAGGGCCGACTAGCGGACAATGAGCAGTTCTTC.

Ten or more counts support this clonotype. This chain connects TRBV11-2 to TRBJ2-7; TRBD1 is a possible D gene (6 bases). Trimming shortened V by 5 bases and J by 5 bases, and 22 bases separated the two germline ends. CDR1 is SGHAT, CDR2 FQNNGV, per germline. The CDR3 extends over 16 amino acids. CDR3 DNA sequence: TGTGCCAGCAGCCGACGGGTGGACCCAGCAGGGGACGAGCAGTACTTC. Its translation is CASSRRVDPAGDEQYF.

This clonotype was observed at least ten times. The chain joins TRBV6-1 to TRBJ1-6; the D gene is possibly TRBD1 (5 bases). Germline CDR1 and CDR2: MNHNS and SASEGT. The CDR3 is 15 residues long. Trimming shortened V by 10 bases and J by 5 bases, and 18 bases separated the two germline ends. CDR3 sequence (DNA): TGTGCCACTAGACCCCAGGGTCTTAATAATTCACCCCTCCACTTT. It specifies CATRPQGLNNSPLHF.

V gene TRBV15 combines with J gene TRBJ1-4, with a weak D call TRBD1 (5 bases). Germline assignment: CDR1 LNHNV and CDR2 YYDKDF (reference sequence). The CDR3 is 13 residues long. The V end was cut by 7 bases, the J end by 7 bases, with 13 bases between. DNA for the CDR3: TGTGCCACCACGGGGACCTCTGGTGAAAAACTGTTTTTT. Translated, it gives CATTGTSGEKLFF.

Only a few counts were recorded for this clonotype. This rearrangement joins TRBV5-1 to TRBJ2-7; 8 nucleotides match TRBD2. The length of the CDR3 is 14 residues. CDR1 SGHRS and CDR2 YFSETQ come from the germline V gene. V trimming: 5 bases; J trimming: 2 bases; junction bases outside the gene matches: 6. CDR3 nucleotide sequence: TGCGCCAGCAGACCGGGAGGGCCTGCCTACGAGCAGTACTTC. It encodes CASRPGGPAYEQYF.

With regard to this clonotype: Since a much larger clone is just one base distant, this may be a read error. The final CDR3 position lacks the conserved phenylalanine or tryptophan, pointing to a likely read error. The chain employs TRBV19 and TRBJ1-1, with D unclear. Germline lookup yields CDR1 LNHDA and CDR2 SQIVND (reference sequence). Trimming stripped 7 bases from V and 5 bases from J, with 20 bases between. The CDR3 length is 15 residues. CDR3 sequence reads: CASNPGAAGMTEAFL. The DNA of the CDR3 is TGTGCCAGTAACCCGGGAGCGGCGGGAATGACTGAAGCTTTCCTT.

The gene calls are TRBV7-3 and TRBJ1-1; D possibly corresponds to TRBD1 (5 bases). V dropped 4 bases and J dropped 4 bases, with 19 bases sitting between them. CDR3 size: 16 residues. Germline V gives CDR1 SGHTA, CDR2 FQGTGA. The CDR3 protein is CASSSGTRTEGTEAFF. CDR3 bases: TGTGCCAGCAGCTCGGGGACGCGAACCGAGGGCACTGAAGCTTTCTTT.

A remark on this clonotype: A junction boundary mismatches the germline segment, possibly from a read error. This chain joins TRBV28 and TRBJ1-1, with D tentatively TRBD1 (5 bases). The CDR3 runs to 12 residues. Germline lookup yields CDR1 MDHEN and CDR2 SYDVKM. This chain's CDR3 is CASWDDNTEASF. The CDR3 DNA follows: TGCGCCAGCTGGGACGACAACACTGAAGCTTCCTTT. The full variable domain, rest sourced from reference TRBV28 and TRBJ1-1, is DVKVTQSSRYLVKRTGEKVFLECVQDMDHENMFWYRQDPGLGLRLIYFSYDVKMKEKGDIPEGYSVSREKKERFSLILESASTNQTSMYLCASWDDNTEASFGQGTRLTVV.

This clonotype was seen at least ten times. This chain joins TRBV11-2 and TRBJ1-1; D is possibly TRBD1 (5 bases). The CDR3 sequence is 15 residues long. V gave up 4 bases and J gave up 5 bases, with 17 bases separating them. Germline CDR1 is SGHAT and CDR2 is FQNNGV. The CDR3 DNA is TGTGCCAGCAGCTCATACCAGGGTGGGGAGACTGAAGCTTTCTTT. Its protein is CASSSYQGGETEAFF.

This clonotype was found many times. The rearrangement uses TRBV6-5 and TRBJ2-5, with D unresolved. The CDR3 has 14 amino acids. Germline loops: CDR1 MNHEY, CDR2 SVGAGI. The germline V and J ends were trimmed by 2 bases and 2 bases, with 9 bases remaining between them. CDR3 sequence: CASSYGILQETQYF. As DNA, the CDR3 is TGTGCCAGCAGTTACGGCATTCTGCAAGAGACCCAGTACTTC.

Many counts were recorded for this clonotype. The chain carries TRBV28 and TRBJ2-5; D possibly uses TRBD1 or TRBD2 (5 bases each). The V and J ends lost 2 bases and 7 bases respectively, with 11 bases between them. This CDR3 contains 13 residues. Looked up from germline, CDR1 is MDHEN and CDR2 is SYDVKM. Here the CDR3 DNA reads TGTGCCAGCAGTTTAGGGGGTAAAGGGACCCAGTACTTC. The encoded protein is CASSLGGKGTQYF. The variable domain in full, completed from reference TRBV28 and TRBJ2-5, reads DVKVTQSSRYLVKRTGEKVFLECVQDMDHENMFWYRQDPGLGLRLIYFSYDVKMKEKGDIPEGYSVSREKKERFSLILESASTNQTSMYLCASSLGGKGTQYFGPGTRLLVL.

Comments on this clonotype: A much larger clone lies a single base off, so this may be a read error. The conserved final phenylalanine or tryptophan is absent from the CDR3, which likely points to a read error. The rearrangement uses TRBV28 and TRBJ2-4, with D perhaps assigned TRBD1 or TRBD2 (6 bases each). Germline V gene sequence: CDR1 MDHEN, CDR2 SYDVKM. V gave up 7 bases and J gave up 1 base, with 23 bases separating them. This CDR3 has 18 amino acids. For the CDR3, the DNA is TGTGCCAGCAAACACGCTACAGGGCCGGGGAGGGCCAAAAACATTCAGTACCTC. Translated: CASKHATGPGRAKNIQYL.

This rearrangement joins TRBV4-1 to TRBJ2-7; D gene unclear. Trimming removed 1 base from V and 2 bases from J, with 9 bases in between. Per germline, CDR1 MGHRA and CDR2 YSYEKL. The CDR3 runs 14 residues. Here the CDR3 DNA reads TGCGCCAGCAGCCAAGTACGTTCGACCTACGAGCAGTACTTC. This translates into CASSQVRSTYEQYF.

This clonotype was seen more than once but under ten times. The V call is TRBV20-1, the J call TRBJ2-2; 9 bases are a match to TRBD2. Germline V lookup: CDR1 DFQATT, CDR2 SNEGSKA (reference sequence). This CDR3 is 17 amino acids long. V lost 3 bases, J lost 3 bases, and 11 bases stayed unmatched. The CDR3: CSARTPGTSRYTGELFF. Here the CDR3 DNA reads TGCAGTGCTAGGACTCCCGGGACTAGCAGATACACCGGGGAGCTGTTTTTT.

Turning to this clonotype: Lacking the conserved final phenylalanine or tryptophan, this CDR3 likely reflects a read error. The chain links TRBV11-2 to TRBJ1-1; TRBD1 aligns across 7 bases. The germline gives CDR1 SGHAT, CDR2 FQNNGV. The V and J ends lost 2 bases and 4 bases, in that order; junction bases with no gene match: 7. The CDR3 runs to 15 residues. The CDR3 sequence is CASSLLGGGITEAFL. The CDR3 DNA follows: TGTGCCAGCAGCTTACTCGGAGGGGGCATCACTGAAGCTTTCCTT.

The chain has TRBV19 and TRBJ2-1; D possibly matches TRBD1 or TRBD2 (6 bases each). V lost 3 bases to trimming and J lost 4 bases, with 16 bases between them. CDR3 length: 16 residues. CDR1 and CDR2 from the germline V gene are LNHDA and SQIVND (reference sequence). DNA of the CDR3: TGTGCCAGTAGTATGGGGGCTTGGGGAGGATACAATGAGCAGTTCTTC. Its protein is CASSMGAWGGYNEQFF. Variable domain in full (rest from reference TRBV19 and TRBJ2-1): DGGITQSPKYLFRKEGQNVTLSCEQNLNHDAMYWYRQDPGQGLRLIYYSQIVNDFQKGDIAEGYSVSREKKESFPLTVTSAQKNPTAFYLCASSMGAWGGYNEQFFGPGTRLTVL.

The rearrangement joins TRBV6-2 or TRBV6-3 to TRBJ2-2; 14 bases line up with TRBD2. V was pared by 4 bases and J by 4 bases, with 8 bases of the junction left unmatched. Looked up from germline, CDR1 is MNHEY and CDR2 is SVGEGT. The CDR3 has 18 amino acids. CDR3 loop: CASSLGLAGGRVTGELFF. DNA of the CDR3: TGTGCCAGCAGTTTAGGACTAGCGGGAGGCCGGGTCACCGGGGAGCTGTTTTTT.

Only a few counts were recorded for this clonotype. V gene TRBV3-1 combines with J gene TRBJ2-5, with D hard to call. Germline values: CDR1 LGHDT, CDR2 YNNKEL (reference sequence). Trimming pared 3 bases from V and 2 bases from J, leaving 7 bases between. The CDR3 loop spans 13 amino acids. The CDR3 region has the DNA TGTGCCAGCAGCCAGACCTTTCAAGAGACCCAGTACTTC. Amino acid sequence: CASSQTFQETQYF.

The sample holds many counts of this clonotype. This chain uses TRBV27 with TRBJ2-7, with D possibly matching TRBD1 (5 bases). CDR1 and CDR2 from the germline V gene are MNHEY and SMNVEV (reference sequence). The CDR3 consists of 15 residues. V was pared by 3 bases and J by 4 bases, with 16 bases between. This CDR3 is CASSLKGPSIYEQYF. The CDR3 nucleotides read TGTGCCAGCAGTTTGAAGGGGCCCTCCATTTACGAGCAGTACTTC.

This chain connects TRBV5-1 to TRBJ1-2; the D gene is possibly TRBD1 (6 bases). With 5 bases removed from V and 4 bases from J, the gap between germline ends came to 12 bases. This CDR3 is 13 amino acids long. Per germline, CDR1 SGHRS and CDR2 YFSETQ. The CDR3 region has the DNA TGCGCCAGCAGTTTGACAGGCGCCTATGGCTACACCTTC. Translated: CASSLTGAYGYTF.

Ten or more counts support this clonotype. In DNA form, the CDR3 reads TGTGCCAGCAGTTTAGTGGGTGGATCCGGGGAGCTGTTTTTT. Its translation is CASSLVGGSGELFF. This chain links TRBV12-3 or TRBV12-4 with TRBJ2-2; D is unresolved. There are 14 residues in the CDR3. V shed 1 base and J shed 6 bases, with 9 bases lying between them.

This clonotype has just a few counts. This rearrangement joins TRBV7-3 to TRBJ2-2; no clear D. The CDR3 length is 13 residues. Between the trimmed V and J ends, which lost 5 bases and 1 base, there was a span of 5 bases. Looked up from germline, CDR1 is SGHTA and CDR2 is FQGTGA. DNA for the CDR3: TGTGCCAGCAGCCCCAAGAACACCGGGGAGCTGTTTTTT. It encodes CASSPKNTGELFF. Looking up the rest from reference TRBV7-3 and TRBJ2-2 gives the full variable domain: GAGVSQTPSNKVTEKGKYVELRCDPISGHTALYWYRQSLGQGPEFLIYFQGTGAADDSGLPNDRFFAVRPEGSVSTLKIQRTERGDSAVYLCASSPKNTGELFFGEGSRLTVL.

This clonotype was detected many times. V is TRBV2 and J is TRBJ1-6, with D unresolved. Germline-derived CDR1 and CDR2 are SNHLY and FYNNEI. The germline V and J ends were trimmed by 4 bases and 8 bases, with 6 bases remaining between them. CDR3 length equals 12 residues. The DNA for the CDR3 is TGTGCCAGCAGTGCTAACGATTCACCCCTCCACTTT. Translated, it gives CASSANDSPLHF. The full variable domain, with the rest looked up from reference TRBV2 and TRBJ1-6, is EPEVTQTPSHQVTQMGQEVILRCVPISNHLYFYWYRQILGQKVEFLVSFYNNEISEKSEIFDDQFSVERPDGSNFTLKIRSTKLEDSAMYFCASSANDSPLHFGNGTRLTVT.